This T cell receptor (beta chain) is drawn from a study of T cells in Graves' hyperthyroidism and ophthalmopathy. Study-wide results and caveats: In the analysis, a 13 V-J model separated ophthalmopathy from stable hyperthyroidism. Among thyroid clonotypes expanded above 0.001, most also appeared in blood.

In this sample, this clonotype turned up many times. Its specificity is unknown. This CDR3 spans 12 amino acids. The ends lost 10 bases at V and 1 base at J; junction bases unmatched: 1. Diagnosis rested on symptoms, serum thyroxine and TRAb, thyroid ultrasound, and orbital computed tomography. Sampled blood dates from first hyperthyroidism diagnosis, and it precedes any ophthalmopathy symptoms. RNA transcripts provided the source from which TCR beta CDR3 regions were amplified. The HTBI primer set served for first-round RT-PCR of the TCR CDR3. TCRdb re-called the multiplex PCR reads through MiXCR, storing one row per CDR3 protein. Here the sample spans around 380,000 distinct CDR3 sequences, approximately 12% being singletons.

This TCR derives from a man younger than 45 with Graves' hyperthyroidism that later progressed to Graves' ophthalmopathy. The V gene is TRBV12-3 or TRBV12-4, the J gene TRBJ1-3; 7 bases fit TRBD1. The material sequenced was blood. CDR3 amino acids: CATGQSGNTIYF. The CDR3 bases are TGTGCCACGGGACAGTCTGGAAACACCATATATTTT.